These T cell receptor beta chains were read from a single sample in a study of technical replicates of blood from several donors. Sequencing used immunoSEQ multiplex PCR; TCRdb keeps in-frame clones, though not all of them. The table records tens of thousands of clones, 81% of them present only once. Sequencing was done on a sample of PBMCs. The receptor source for this set is a human donor in good health. Some clones in this sample may be carry-over from other donors' samples. Both conserved end residues are part of each CDR3. The D gene is left open where the match is weak. The size of a clone is reported for some rows only, either as once, few or many, or as a class for expanded clones.

D	size	V	J	DNA	CDR3
TRBD2	.	TRBV19	TRBJ2-7	TGTGCCAGTAGTTCCCGACTAGCGGGAGGACTCTACGAGCAGTACTTC	CASSSRLAGGLYEQYF
.	.	TRBV6-1	TRBJ1-1	TGTGCCAGCCATATCGGTAACACTGAAGCTTTCTTT	CASHIGNTEAFF
.	once	TRBV7-9	TRBJ1-6	TGTGCCAGCAGCTTAGGGTCAGTAAATTCACCCCTCCACTTT	CASSLGSVNSPLHF
.	.	TRBV2	TRBJ2-2	TGTGCCAGCAAGGTAGCCAGGGGCACCGGGGAGCTGTTTTTT	CASKVARGTGELFF
TRBD1	.	TRBV10-3	TRBJ2-7	TGTGCCATCAGTGAGGGACAGGCCTCGATCTACGAGCAGTACTTC	CAISEGQASIYEQYF
TRBD1	.	TRBV29-1	TRBJ1-1	TGCAGCGTAAGGACAGGGGCGAACACTGAAGCTTTCTTT	CSVRTGANTEAFF
TRBD1	.	TRBV7-8	TRBJ1-6	TGTGCCAGCAGCAAGGACAGGGACGGTTCACCCCTCCACTTT	CASSKDRDGSPLHF
.	.	TRBV27	TRBJ2-7	TGTGCCAGCAGTTTTAGAGAAGCCTACGAGCAGTACTTC	CASSFREAYEQYF
TRBD2	.	TRBV30	TRBJ2-1	TGTGCCTGGGCAGGAGGGAGGGCCGGGCAGTTCTTC	CAWAGGRAGQFF
.	few	TRBV7-6	TRBJ1-6	TGTGCCAGCAGCCCGGGAAGGGAGTTAACACCCCTCCACTTT	CASSPGRELTPLHF
.	.	TRBV6-6	TRBJ2-1	TGTGCCAGCAGTTACAGGGAGACAGGAGTATCCAATGAGCAGTTCTTC	CASSYRETGVSNEQFF
TRBD2	.	TRBV7-2	TRBJ2-2	TGTGCCAGCAGCTTACAAGCGGGGGCAAACACCGGGGAGCTGTTTTTT	CASSLQAGANTGELFF
TRBD2	.	TRBV9	TRBJ2-1	TGTGCCAGCAGCCCAGCATCGGGACTAGCGGCCGTTAGTGAGCAGTTCTTC	CASSPASGLAAVSEQFF
.	.	TRBV9	TRBJ1-6	TGTGCCAGCAGCTCCACCGACGGGACACCCCTCCACTTT	CASSSTDGTPLHF
.	few	TRBV10-2	TRBJ1-1	TGCGCCAGCAGTCCCGGGGTGACTGAAGCTTTCTTT	CASSPGVTEAFF
.	.	TRBV23-1	TRBJ2-5	TGCGCCAGCTCCCCCTTTAGGCGCCGGAGGGGAGAGACCCAGTACTTC	CASSPFRRRRGETQYF
.	once	TRBV28	TRBJ2-5	TGTGCCAGCAGTGCCGCTAGGGGGGGCCGGGGATTGGAGACCCAGTACTTC	CASSAARGGRGLETQYF
TRBD1	.	TRBV6-5	TRBJ1-3	TGTGCCAGCACCGCGGGACAGACGATGGGAAACACCATATATTTT	CASTAGQTMGNTIYF
TRBD1	.	TRBV6-5	TRBJ1-5	TGTGCCAGCAGTCCCACAGGGGCGATCAATCAGCCCCAGCATTTT	CASSPTGAINQPQHF
.	.	TRBV7-2	TRBJ2-5	TGTGCCAGCAGCCGATGGAGACAAGAGACCCAGTACTTC	CASSRWRQETQYF
TRBD1	.	TRBV19	TRBJ1-5	TGTGCCAGCAATCGAGGGGGCCTGGATCAGCCCCAGCATTTT	CASNRGGLDQPQHF
TRBD1	.	TRBV5-1	TRBJ1-2	TGCGCCAGCAGCCCCGGGACAGCTAGTGGCTATGGCTACACCTTC	CASSPGTASGYGYTF
TRBD1	.	TRBV7-2	TRBJ1-2	TGTGCCAGCAGCAATTGGGACAGGGCTAAGTATGGCTACACCTTC	CASSNWDRAKYGYTF
TRBD2	.	TRBV4-1	TRBJ2-5	TGCGCCAGCAGCCCCGGGGGGGCGGCCCGGGAGACCCAGTACTTC	CASSPGGAARETQYF
.	.	TRBV4-3	TRBJ2-7	TGCGCCAGCAGCCAAGGGCTGCGCGGAGTAGGGGACGAGCAGTACTTC	CASSQGLRGVGDEQYF
.	.	TRBV27	TRBJ2-7	TGTGCCAGCAGTTTCGTTCAGGGCTCCTACGAGCAGTACTTC	CASSFVQGSYEQYF
TRBD1	.	TRBV5-1	TRBJ2-5	TGCGCCAGCAGTTCGGGACAGGGGGAGACCCAGTACTTC	CASSSGQGETQYF
.	once	TRBV5-5	TRBJ2-7	TGTGCCAGCAGCTCGTTGACAGGTGGGTTCTACGAGCAGTACTTC	CASSSLTGGFYEQYF
TRBD1	.	TRBV10-3	TRBJ2-5	TGTGCCATCAGGACAGGGGGCTGGGAGACCCAGTACTTC	CAIRTGGWETQYF
TRBD1	once	TRBV5-1	TRBJ1-2	TGCGCCAGCAGCTTGGCCCCCACCGGGACAGGCGAATACTATGGCTACACCTTC	CASSLAPTGTGEYYGYTF
.	once	TRBV9	TRBJ1-6	TGTGCCAGCAGCGTAGGTCGGGGAGAGATTAATTCACCCCTCCACTTT	CASSVGRGEINSPLHF
.	.	TRBV19	TRBJ1-1	TGTGCCAGTATGAGGTCCCTCTTGAACACTGAAGCTTTCTTT	CASMRSLLNTEAFF
.	.	TRBV6-1	TRBJ2-7	TGTGCCAGCAGCCGCTACGAGCAGTACTTC	CASSRYEQYF
TRBD2	.	TRBV7-9	TRBJ2-1	TGTGCCAGCAGCCAACTCGGGACTAGCGGGAGCCATGAGCAGTTCTTC	CASSQLGTSGSHEQFF
TRBD2	.	TRBV4-1	TRBJ2-3	TGCGCCAGCAGCCAACGGGGTAGCGGGAGGGCCCGAGGAGATACGCAGTATTTT	CASSQRGSGRARGDTQYF
TRBD1	.	TRBV2	TRBJ2-5	TGTGCCAGCAGTGAAGCTCAGGACAGGGTGTACCAAGAGACCCAGTACTTC	CASSEAQDRVYQETQYF
.	.	TRBV19	TRBJ1-2	TGTGCCAGTAGTCAGGAGGGAACTAACTATGGCTACACCTTC	CASSQEGTNYGYTF
TRBD1	.	TRBV9	TRBJ1-2	TGTGCCAGCAGCGCGGGGACAGGCCTTGGCTACACCTTC	CASSAGTGLGYTF
TRBD2	.	TRBV7-9	TRBJ2-3	TGTGCCAGCAGCTTAGTAGCGGGGGGCCGGGGAGATACGCAGTATTTT	CASSLVAGGRGDTQYF
TRBD1	.	TRBV11-1	TRBJ2-5	TGTGCCAGCAGCCCAAGGGGGACAGTAGGGAAGACCCAGTACTTC	CASSPRGTVGKTQYF
.	once	TRBV10-2	TRBJ1-2	TGCGCCAGCAGTGAGATTACAGGGCGCTATGGCTACACCTTC	CASSEITGRYGYTF
.	.	TRBV30	TRBJ2-7	TGTGCCTGGATGGGGGCCCGCTACGACGAGCAGTACTTC	CAWMGARYDEQYF
.	.	TRBV11-2	TRBJ2-7	TGTGCCAGCAGCCTGGGCCCAAGCGGGCCAGTCAGCGAGCAGTACTTC	CASSLGPSGPVSEQYF
TRBD2	.	TRBV4-3	TRBJ2-5	TGCGCCAGCAGCCAATGGTTAGCGGGAGGAGAGACCCAGTACTTC	CASSQWLAGGETQYF
TRBD1	.	TRBV5-1	TRBJ1-1	TGCGCCAGCAGCTTGGTAAGGGACAGGGGCACTGAAGCTTTCTTT	CASSLVRDRGTEAFF
.	.	TRBV7-8	TRBJ2-7	TGTGCCAGCAGCTTAGGGGAGGCGACAACCCCCTACGAGCAGTACTTC	CASSLGEATTPYEQYF
.	.	TRBV7-2	TRBJ2-7	TGTGCCAGCAGCTTAGGTGCGGGCGGATCCTACGAGCAGTACTTC	CASSLGAGGSYEQYF